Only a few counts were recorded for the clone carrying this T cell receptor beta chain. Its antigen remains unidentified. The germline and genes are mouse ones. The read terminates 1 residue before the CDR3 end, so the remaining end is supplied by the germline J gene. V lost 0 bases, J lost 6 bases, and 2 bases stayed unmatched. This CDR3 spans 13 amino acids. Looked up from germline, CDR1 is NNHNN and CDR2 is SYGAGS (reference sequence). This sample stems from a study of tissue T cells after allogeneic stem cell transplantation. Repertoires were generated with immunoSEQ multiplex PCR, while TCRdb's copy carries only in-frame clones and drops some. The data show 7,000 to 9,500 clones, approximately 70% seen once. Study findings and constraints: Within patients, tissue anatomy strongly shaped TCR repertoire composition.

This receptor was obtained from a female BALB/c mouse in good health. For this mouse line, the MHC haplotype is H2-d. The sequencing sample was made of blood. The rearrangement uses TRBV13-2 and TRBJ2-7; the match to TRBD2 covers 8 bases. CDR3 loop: CASGDGGGVEQYF. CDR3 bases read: TGTGCCAGCGGTGATGGTGGGGGGGTTGAACAGTAC.